A selection of T cell receptor beta chains follows, all from one sample in a study of naive and memory T cell subsets. TCRdb called the 5' RACE reads again in MiXCR, with one record for every CDR3 protein. Among about 22,000 distinct CDR3 sequences listed, less than 5% were seen once. These receptors were collected from a male donor in good health. Both conserved end residues are part of each CDR3. A D gene is named only where the DNA matches it firmly. Clone size is not always given. Where it is, it says once, few, many or a class for expanded clones.

J gene,clone size,V gene,D gene,CDR3 DNA,CDR3 protein
TRBJ2-7,many,TRBV4-1,TRBD2,TGCGCCAGCAGCCAACTACTAGCGGGATCCTACGAGCAGTACTTC,CASSQLLAGSYEQYF
TRBJ2-5,few,TRBV6-5,TRBD2,TGTGCCAGCAGTCGACTAGCGGGAAATGGCCTAGGAGAGACCCAGTACTTC,CASSRLAGNGLGETQYF
TRBJ2-1,many,TRBV20-1,-,TGCAGTGCCACGGTGGGAGGTGGGGTCGGGGGCAAAGGGGGCTACAATGAGCAGTTCTTC,CSATVGGGVGGKGGYNEQFF
TRBJ1-5,many,TRBV15,TRBD1,TGTGCCACCAGCAGACCCGGGACAGTCGGTAATCAGCCCCAGCATTTT,CATSRPGTVGNQPQHF
TRBJ2-1,many,TRBV2,-,TGTGCCAGCAGTGGGAATGAGCAGTTCTTC,CASSGNEQFF
TRBJ2-7,many,TRBV7-2,TRBD1,TGTGCCAGCAGCGCGACCGGGACAGGGAGTAGGTACGAGCAGTACTTC,CASSATGTGSRYEQYF
TRBJ2-5,many,TRBV11-2,TRBD2,TGTGCCAGCAGCTTAGGGCTAGCGGGGTACCAAGAGACCCAGTACTTC,CASSLGLAGYQETQYF
TRBJ1-5,many,TRBV29-1,-,TGCAGCGTTGGGGACGGCTATAGCAATCAGCCCCAGCATTTT,CSVGDGYSNQPQHF
TRBJ2-7,-,TRBV11-2,-,TGTGCCAGCAGCTCAACATGGGGCTCCTACGAGCAGTACTTC,CASSSTWGSYEQYF
TRBJ2-6,many,TRBV25-1,-,TGTGCCAGCAGTGAATGGGGGGGGCCCGGGGCCAACGTCCTGACTTTC,CASSEWGGPGANVLTF
TRBJ1-5,many,TRBV20-1,-,TGCAGTGCTAGAGATAGCTATAGCAATCAGCCCCAGCATTTT,CSARDSYSNQPQHF
TRBJ2-5,many,TRBV29-1,TRBD1,TGCAGCGTTATTGGACAGGGGGAGACCCAGTACTTC,CSVIGQGETQYF
TRBJ1-5,many,TRBV6-2/TRBV6-3,-,TGTGCCAGCAGTTACTCCGGAGCAGGGGCGCCCCAGCATTTT,CASSYSGAGAPQHF
TRBJ1-5,many,TRBV12-3/TRBV12-4,-,TGTGCCAGCAGTTTAGGCAAGGTCAATCAGCCCCAGCATTTT,CASSLGKVNQPQHF
TRBJ2-3,many,TRBV19,-,TGTGCCAGTAGTATGTCTTGGGGCACAGATACGCAGTATTTT,CASSMSWGTDTQYF
TRBJ2-1,many,TRBV20-1,-,TGCAGTGCTAGAAGTTCCGCGGGGACGTACAATGAGCAGTTCTTC,CSARSSAGTYNEQFF